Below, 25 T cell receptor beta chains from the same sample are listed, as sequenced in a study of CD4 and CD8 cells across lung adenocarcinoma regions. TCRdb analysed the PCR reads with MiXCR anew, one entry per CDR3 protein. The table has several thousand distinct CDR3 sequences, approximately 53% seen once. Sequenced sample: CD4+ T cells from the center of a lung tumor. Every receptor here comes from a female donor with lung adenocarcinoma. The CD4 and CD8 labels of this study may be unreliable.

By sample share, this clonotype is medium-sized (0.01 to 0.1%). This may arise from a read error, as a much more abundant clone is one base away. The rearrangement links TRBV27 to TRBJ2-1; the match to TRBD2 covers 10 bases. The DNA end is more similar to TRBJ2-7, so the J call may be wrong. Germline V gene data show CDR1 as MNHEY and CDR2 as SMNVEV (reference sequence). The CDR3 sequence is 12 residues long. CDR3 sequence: CASSKLAGEQYF. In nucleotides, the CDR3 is TGTGCCAGCAGTAAACTAGCGGGGGAGCAGTACTTC.

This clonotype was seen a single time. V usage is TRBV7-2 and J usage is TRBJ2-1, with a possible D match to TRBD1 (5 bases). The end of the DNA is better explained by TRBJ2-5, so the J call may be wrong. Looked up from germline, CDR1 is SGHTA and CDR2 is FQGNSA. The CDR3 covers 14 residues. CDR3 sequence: CASSLDSRVQTQYF. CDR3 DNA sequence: TGTGCCAGCAGCTTAGACAGCAGGGTACAGACCCAGTACTTC.

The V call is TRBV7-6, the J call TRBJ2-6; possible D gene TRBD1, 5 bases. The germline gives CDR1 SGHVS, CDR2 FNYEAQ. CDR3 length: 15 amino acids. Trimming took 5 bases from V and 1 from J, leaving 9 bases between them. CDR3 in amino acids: CASSVDRSGANVLTF. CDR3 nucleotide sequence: TGTGCCAGCAGCGTAGACAGATCTGGGGCCAACGTCCTGACTTTC.

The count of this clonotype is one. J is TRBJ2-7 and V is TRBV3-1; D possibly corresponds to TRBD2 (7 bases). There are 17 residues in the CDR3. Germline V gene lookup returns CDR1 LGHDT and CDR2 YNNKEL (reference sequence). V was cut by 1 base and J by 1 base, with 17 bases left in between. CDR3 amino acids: CASSQVLRGPRSYEQYF. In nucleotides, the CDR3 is TGTGCCAGCAGCCAAGTGTTGCGGGGGCCGAGGTCCTACGAGCAGTACTTC.

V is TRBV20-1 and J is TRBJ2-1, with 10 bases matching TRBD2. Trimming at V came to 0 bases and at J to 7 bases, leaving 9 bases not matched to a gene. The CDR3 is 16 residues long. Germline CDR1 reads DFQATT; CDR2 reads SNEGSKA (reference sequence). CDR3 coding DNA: TGCAGTGCTAGAGATTCGGCTAGCGGGAGCCCGAATGAGCAGTTCTTC. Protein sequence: CSARDSASGSPNEQFF.

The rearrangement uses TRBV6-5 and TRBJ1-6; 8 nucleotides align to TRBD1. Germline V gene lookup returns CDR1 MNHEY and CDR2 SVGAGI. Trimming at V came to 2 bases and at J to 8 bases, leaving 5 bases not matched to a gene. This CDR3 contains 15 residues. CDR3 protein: CASSYTTGEDSPLHF. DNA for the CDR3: TGTGCCAGCAGTTACACGACAGGGGAGGATTCACCCCTCCACTTT.

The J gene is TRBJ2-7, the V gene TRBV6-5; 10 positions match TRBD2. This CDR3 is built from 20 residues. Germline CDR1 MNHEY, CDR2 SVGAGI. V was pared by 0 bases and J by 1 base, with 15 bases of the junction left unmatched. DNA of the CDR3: TGTGCCAGCAGTTACTCGAGGCTAGCGGGAGCTTCCCCAAAGTCCTACGAGCAGTACTTC. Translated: CASSYSRLAGASPKSYEQYF.

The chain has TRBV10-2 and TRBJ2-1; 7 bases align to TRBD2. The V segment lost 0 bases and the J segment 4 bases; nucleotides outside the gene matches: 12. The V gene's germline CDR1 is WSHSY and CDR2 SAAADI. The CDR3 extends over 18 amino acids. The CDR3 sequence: CASSESKLTGGGYNEQFF. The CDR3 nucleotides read TGCGCCAGCAGTGAGTCGAAGTTGACGGGAGGAGGGTACAATGAGCAGTTCTTC.

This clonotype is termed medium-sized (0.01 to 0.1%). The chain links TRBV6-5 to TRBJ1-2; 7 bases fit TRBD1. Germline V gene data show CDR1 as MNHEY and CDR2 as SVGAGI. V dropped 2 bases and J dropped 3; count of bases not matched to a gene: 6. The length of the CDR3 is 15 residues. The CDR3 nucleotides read TGTGCCAGCAGTTACGCGGCAGGGGGAGACTATGGCTACACCTTC. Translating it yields CASSYAAGGDYGYTF.

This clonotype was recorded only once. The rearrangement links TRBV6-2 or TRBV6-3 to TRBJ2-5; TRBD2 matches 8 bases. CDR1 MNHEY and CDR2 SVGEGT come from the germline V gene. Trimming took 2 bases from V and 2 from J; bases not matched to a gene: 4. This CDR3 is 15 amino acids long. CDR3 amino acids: CASSYGLAGQETQYF. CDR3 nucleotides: TGTGCCAGCAGTTACGGGTTAGCGGGGCAAGAGACCCAGTACTTC.

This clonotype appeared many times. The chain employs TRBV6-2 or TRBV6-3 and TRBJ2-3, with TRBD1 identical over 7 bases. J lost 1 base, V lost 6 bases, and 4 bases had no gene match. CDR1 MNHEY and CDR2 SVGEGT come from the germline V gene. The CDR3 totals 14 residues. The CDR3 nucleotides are TGTGCCAGCAGAGTTGACAGGGGCACAGATACGCAGTATTTT. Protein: CASRVDRGTDTQYF.

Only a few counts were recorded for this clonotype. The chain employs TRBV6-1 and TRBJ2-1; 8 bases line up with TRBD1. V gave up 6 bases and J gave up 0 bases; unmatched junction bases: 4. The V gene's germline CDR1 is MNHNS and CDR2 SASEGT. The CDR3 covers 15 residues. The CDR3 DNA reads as TGTGCCAGCAGGGAGCAGGGGGCCTCCTACAATGAGCAGTTCTTC. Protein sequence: CASREQGASYNEQFF.

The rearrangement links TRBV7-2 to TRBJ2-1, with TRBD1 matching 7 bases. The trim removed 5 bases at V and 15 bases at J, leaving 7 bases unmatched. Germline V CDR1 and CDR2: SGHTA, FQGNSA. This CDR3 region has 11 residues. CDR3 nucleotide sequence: TGTGCCAGCAGCCAAGGACAGGCAAGGTTCTTC. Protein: CASSQGQARFF.

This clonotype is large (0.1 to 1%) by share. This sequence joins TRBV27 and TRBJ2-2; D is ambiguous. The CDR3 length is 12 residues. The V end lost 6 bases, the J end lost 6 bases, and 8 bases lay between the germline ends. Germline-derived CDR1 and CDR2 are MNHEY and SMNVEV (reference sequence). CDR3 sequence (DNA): TGTGCCAGCAGCTATGACTCCGGGGAGCTGTTTTTT. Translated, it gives CASSYDSGELFF.

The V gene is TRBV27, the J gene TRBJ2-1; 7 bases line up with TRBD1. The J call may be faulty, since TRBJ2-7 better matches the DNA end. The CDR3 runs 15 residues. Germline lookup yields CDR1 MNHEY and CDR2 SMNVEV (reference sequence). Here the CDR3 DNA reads TGTGCCAGCAGTTTAACAGGGGCAGGCTACAATGAGCAGTACTTC. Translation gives CASSLTGAGYNEQYF.

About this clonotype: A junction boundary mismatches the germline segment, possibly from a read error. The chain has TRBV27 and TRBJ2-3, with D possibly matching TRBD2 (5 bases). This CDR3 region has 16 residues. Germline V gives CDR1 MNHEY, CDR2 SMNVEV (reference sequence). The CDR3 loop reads CASSLTGMGSKDTQYF. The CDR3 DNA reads TGTGCCAGCAGTTTAACGGGGATGGGAAGCAAAGACACGCAGTATTTC.

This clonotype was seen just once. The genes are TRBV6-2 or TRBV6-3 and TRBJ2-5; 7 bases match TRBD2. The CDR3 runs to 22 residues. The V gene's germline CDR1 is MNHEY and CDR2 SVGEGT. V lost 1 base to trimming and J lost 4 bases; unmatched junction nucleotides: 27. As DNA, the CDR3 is TGTGCCAGCAGTTACTTAGTCGGTCAGGCGGGGGTCGGGGACCAAGACACAGAGACCCAGTACTTC. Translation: CASSYLVGQAGVGDQDTETQYF.

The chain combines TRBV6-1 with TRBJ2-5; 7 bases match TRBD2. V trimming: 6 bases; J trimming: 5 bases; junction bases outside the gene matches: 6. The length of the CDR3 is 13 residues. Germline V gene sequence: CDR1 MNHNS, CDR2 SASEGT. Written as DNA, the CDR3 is TGTGCCAGCAGCCTGGGAGGGTGGGAGACCCAGTACTTC. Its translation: CASSLGGWETQYF.

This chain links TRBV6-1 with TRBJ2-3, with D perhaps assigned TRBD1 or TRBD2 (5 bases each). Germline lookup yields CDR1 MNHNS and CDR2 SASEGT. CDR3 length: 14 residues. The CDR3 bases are TGTGCGGGCAGAGGGGCCGGAGAGGAAGATACGCAGTATTTT. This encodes CAGRGAGEEDTQYF.

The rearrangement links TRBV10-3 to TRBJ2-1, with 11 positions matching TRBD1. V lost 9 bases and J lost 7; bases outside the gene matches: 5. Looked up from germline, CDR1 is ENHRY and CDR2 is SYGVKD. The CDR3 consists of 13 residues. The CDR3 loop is CAMRTGGRNEQFF. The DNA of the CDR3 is TGTGCCATGAGGACAGGGGGCAGAAATGAGCAGTTCTTC.

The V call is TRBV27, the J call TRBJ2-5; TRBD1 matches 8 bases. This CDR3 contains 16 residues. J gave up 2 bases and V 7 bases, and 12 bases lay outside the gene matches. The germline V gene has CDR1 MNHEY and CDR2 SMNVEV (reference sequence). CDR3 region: CASTPQGAGKQETQYF. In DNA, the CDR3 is TGTGCCAGCACCCCTCAGGGGGCTGGTAAGCAAGAGACCCAGTACTTC.

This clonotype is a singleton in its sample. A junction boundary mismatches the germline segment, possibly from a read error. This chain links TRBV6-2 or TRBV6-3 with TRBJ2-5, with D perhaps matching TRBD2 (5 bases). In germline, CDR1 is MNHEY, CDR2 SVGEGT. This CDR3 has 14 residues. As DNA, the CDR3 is TGTGCGGGGAGTGGTGGGCACCACCCAGATACCCAGTATTTC. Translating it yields CAGSGGHHPDTQYF.

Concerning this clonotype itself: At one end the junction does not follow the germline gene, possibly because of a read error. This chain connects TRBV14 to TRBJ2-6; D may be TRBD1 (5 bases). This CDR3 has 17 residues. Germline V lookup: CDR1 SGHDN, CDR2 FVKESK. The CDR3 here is CASSQDFGFSGANVLNF. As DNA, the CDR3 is TGTGCCAGCAGCCAAGATTTCGGCTTCTCTGGGGCCAACGTGCTGAATTTC.

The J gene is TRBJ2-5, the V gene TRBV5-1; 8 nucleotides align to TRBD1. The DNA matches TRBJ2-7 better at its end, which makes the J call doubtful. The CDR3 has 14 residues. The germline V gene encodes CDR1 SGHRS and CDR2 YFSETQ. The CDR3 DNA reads TGCGCCAGCAGCCCGGACAGGGTCGAAGACGAGCAGTACTTC. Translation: CASSPDRVEDEQYF.

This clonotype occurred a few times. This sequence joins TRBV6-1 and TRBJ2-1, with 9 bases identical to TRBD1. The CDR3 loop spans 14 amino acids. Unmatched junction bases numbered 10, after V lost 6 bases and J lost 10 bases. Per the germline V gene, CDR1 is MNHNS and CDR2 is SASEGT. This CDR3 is CASREPGQGVEQFF. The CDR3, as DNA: TGTGCCAGCAGGGAACCGGGACAGGGAGTCGAGCAGTTCTTC.